This entry concerns a single TCR beta chain. This clonotype was counted between two and nine times. No cognate antigen has been identified for it. No base-level quality is on record; no much larger clone is a single base apart. The donors were roughly 40 Caucasian individuals from Russia, aged about 6 to 95 years, who were systemically healthy. Each donor gave approximately 9.3 milliliters of peripheral blood, collected into EDTA-treated Vacutainer tubes. PBMCs were isolated by Ficoll-Paque density-gradient centrifugation, with at least 6 million obtained per sample. Trizol reagent was used to extract total RNA from PBMCs, with at least 5.5 micrograms per sample. Naive CD45RAhigh/CD27high T cell percentages were measured by flow cytometry on a PBMC aliquot from every donor. Library preparation was by 5' RACE. Instrument used: Illumina HiSeq 2500. A second PCR of roughly 7 to 11 cycles was performed with a sample-barcoded 5' primer and a J-beta primer mix. Each TCR beta cDNA molecule received a unique molecular identifier from a template-switch 5' adaptor carrying 12 random nucleotides. At least 2.5 million CDR3-containing paired-end reads were obtained from each sample. First-strand cDNA was synthesized from all RNA with the Mint cDNA synthesis kit, primed by a TRBC-specific oligonucleotide. After uracil-DNA glycosylase treatment, a first 18-cycle PCR used universal primers M1SS and BC2_uni_R on all cDNA. Under the source paper's analysis protocol: For normalization, 1 million high-quality reads, each with a distinct molecular identifier, were randomly selected from each sample. Reads sharing molecular identifiers were discarded rather than binned into consensus sequences. MiTCR, with a Q25 quality threshold and the strictest error-elimination algorithm, was used for CDR3 identification, clonotype clustering and error correction. A nonparametric unseen species model with Euler transformation was used to estimate lower-bound total TCR beta diversity. TCRdb took the public reads, trimmed them with fastp at Q25, ran MiXCR for clone calling and kept in-frame beta chains. Each record represents a unique CDR3 protein, reported with the most common genes and DNA among its rows. The authors' filters were not applied to this entry. For this sample there are about 1.1 million distinct CDR3 sequences; more than 30% appear just once. Roughly 14% of the sample lies in the top ten.

The source of the sample is a study of blood T cells in healthy people across ages (dated by TCRdb to the mid-2010s). General notes on the study: Template switching captured roughly one uniquely barcoded TCR beta cDNA molecule per two T cells in model experiments. To track age-related changes in TCR beta repertoire diversity, the study relied on deep sequencing normalized with unique cDNA molecular identifiers. The donors were divided into four age groups: young (average around 16 years), middle-aged (over 35), aged (roughly 60) and long-lived (82). To avoid experimental bias, donors of different ages were spread randomly across the sequencing lanes. For two donors (one aged 18 to 30 and one aged 80 or older), the study analyzed two additional independent replicas of 1 million unique cDNA reads from the same blood draw. Broad study findings and their caveats: Estimates of total diversity from one million sequenced T cells were regarded as lower bounds and underestimates. A strong correlation was found between observed TCR beta diversity and the percentage of naive T cells measured by flow cytometry. Observed TCR beta diversity per million T cells fell roughly linearly with age, and a significant reduction was already apparent by age around 36. Donor CMV infection status was unknown, potentially confounding age-related changes in expanded clonotypes. Since profiling was done on bulk unsorted PBMCs, naive and antigen-experienced compartments could not be conclusively compared. Compared with the aged group, the long-lived group had more naive CD4+ T cells, fewer expanded clones and increased TCR diversity, suggesting age selection.

The sample was blood. The source is a man between 18 and 35 years old in good health.

In nucleotide form, the sequence is TGTGCCACCAGCAGAGCTGGCAGCCTTAACACTGAAGCTTTCTTT. Translated, this gives CATSRAGSLNTEAFF. This sequence uses TRBV15 and TRBJ1-1; the D gene cannot be named for sure. Deletion took 1 base off V and 2 bases off J, with a span of 11 bases between the germline ends. Counted from cysteine to phenylalanine, this CDR3 has 15 amino acids. Solely the CDR3 DNA is kept, with 45 bases framed from the first base. The germline V gene (reference sequence) provides CDR1 LNHNV and CDR2 YYDKDF.